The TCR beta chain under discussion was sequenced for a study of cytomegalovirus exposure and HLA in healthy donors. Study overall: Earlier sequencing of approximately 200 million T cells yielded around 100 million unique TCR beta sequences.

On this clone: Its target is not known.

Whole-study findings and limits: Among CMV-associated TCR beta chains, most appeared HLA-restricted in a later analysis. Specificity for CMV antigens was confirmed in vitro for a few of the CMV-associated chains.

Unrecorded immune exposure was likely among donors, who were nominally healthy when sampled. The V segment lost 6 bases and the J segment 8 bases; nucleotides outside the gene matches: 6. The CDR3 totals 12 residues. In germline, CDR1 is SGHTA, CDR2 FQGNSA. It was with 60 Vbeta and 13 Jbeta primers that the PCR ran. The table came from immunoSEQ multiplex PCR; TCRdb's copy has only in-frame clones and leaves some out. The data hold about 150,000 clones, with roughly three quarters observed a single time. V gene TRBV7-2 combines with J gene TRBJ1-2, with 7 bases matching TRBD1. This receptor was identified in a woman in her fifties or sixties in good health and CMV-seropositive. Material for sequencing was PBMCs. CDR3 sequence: CASSRQGGGYTF. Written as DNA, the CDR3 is TGTGCCAGCAGTCGACAGGGTGGAGGCTACACCTTC.